This paragraph covers one T cell receptor beta chain sequence. It lacks a known antigen. The record has no base qualities; no much larger clone is one base away. The CDR3, cysteine through phenylalanine, is 16 amino acids long. Left in the record is the CDR3 DNA by itself, 48 bases read in frame from the first base. CDR1 and CDR2 are drawn from the germline V gene (reference sequence): MNHEY, SMNVEV. V gives up 0 bases and J gives up 3 bases, and the segment between their germline ends measures 15 bases. These data come from a study of T cell responses to AZD1222 COVID-19 vaccine (dated by TCRdb to about 2021). Context from the whole study: AZD1222 recipients whose second dose came at about 4 weeks and those whose second dose came at about 12 weeks were combined into one group, since spike-specific TCR depth and breadth did not differ between the two schedules. Trial participants were enrolled by age into 18-55, 56-69 and 70-plus year subgroups, with 148, 28 and 57 TCR-sequenced participants respectively. A total of approximately 240 trial participants underwent TCR sequencing, of whom under 220 had received two doses of AZD1222 and 26 had received two doses of the MenACWY control vaccine. Overall results and qualifications from the work: Participants were mostly white British and included more females than males, and it was suggested by the authors that clonal diversity may have been underestimated. CD4 TCRs associated with the vaccine covered the entire spike protein, and the dominant responses were in regions 160-218 and 743-854. No day 14 peak-response samples were available, so repertoires were characterized only after the peak T cell response. The 56-69-year group was small, and its depth increase did not reach significance, likely because of low power. A significant rise in spike-specific TCR breadth and depth was observed after two AZD1222 doses relative to day 0 and relative to MenACWY recipients. Conclusions about previously exposed vaccinees are limited, since just five or six AZD1222 recipients were seropositive for SARS-CoV-2 at baseline. Reportedly, close to half of the unique spike-specific TCRs recognized epitopes lying outside the regions that are mutated in the B.1.351 and B.1.1.7 variants.

The time point label, read with the paper, signifies: baseline before first vaccination. The vaccinee samples were drawn from two UK trials, COV001 and COV002, one of which was a single-blind randomized controlled phase 2/3 trial testing AZD1222 (ChAdOx1 nCoV-19) in healthy adults. For TCRbeta chain sequencing, PBMC samples were collected from trial participants at day 0 and at day 28 after the second dose. The CDR3 regions of human TCRbeta chains were analyzed by immunosequencing. Concerning the study's data processing: TCRs in the repertoires were matched against a reference library of SARS-CoV-2-specific TCRs that had been generated with the MIRA antigen-specificity platform. Breadth was defined as the fraction of unique TCRs that were SARS-CoV-2-associated. Depth was defined as the fraction of total T cells that were SARS-CoV-2-associated. Using the MIRA data, every spike-specific TCR was mapped to the spike region that the TCR reacted to and assigned to either a CD4 or a CD8 class. Log10-transformed breadth and depth values were compared by one-way ANOVA with Sidak's multiple comparisons tests. Here the immuneACCESS table is served through TCRdb, limited to in-frame sequences with V and J called. Missing clones are a known gap in these copies; in checked studies unresolved V genes cover under half, and the rest lacks a known reason. V and J calls and clone size are those listed in that table; D and trimming were worked out from the DNA. This sample is represented by around 99,000 clones; approximately 90% of them were singletons. The top ten constitute 12% of the sample.

Material: peripheral blood, obtained on day 0 of AZD1222 vaccination. This clonotype originated in an adult in good health. The rearrangement combines TRBV27 with TRBJ2-7, with no reliable assignment of the D segment. For the CDR3, the sequence is CASSLSFATPYYEQYF. The nucleotides read TGTGCCAGCAGTTTATCTTTCGCCACCCCCTACTACGAGCAGTACTTC.